The sample holds one count of the clone carrying this T cell receptor (beta chain). Profiling relied on immunoSEQ multiplex PCR, and the TCRdb table lists in-frame clones only, not all of them. The table lists roughly 2.4 million clones, around 95% of them singletons, with around 0.13% in the top ten. The data originate from a study of shared clonotypes between healthy human individuals. Trimming pared 0 bases from V and 5 bases from J, leaving 12 bases between. This CDR3 has 14 amino acids. The V gene's germline CDR1 is GTSNPN and CDR2 SVGIG (reference sequence). The chain is built from TRBV30 and TRBJ2-3; possibly TRBD2 for D (5 bases). The source is a man between 18 and 29 years old in good health. Source material: naive CD4+ T cells sorted from blood. Subset: CD45RA+ positively selected. The CDR3 region is CAWSVSRVRDTQYF. The DNA of the CDR3 is TGTGCCTGGAGTGTCTCGAGGGTTAGAGATACGCAGTATTTT.